One sample yielded the 10 T cell receptor beta chains listed below, sequenced in a study of cytomegalovirus exposure and HLA in healthy donors. The PCR had 60 Vbeta and 13 Jbeta primers. Data came from immunoSEQ multiplex PCR; TCRdb stores just in-frame clones and leaves some out. The top ten hold under 3% of the sample, which has 150,000 to 200,000 clones, over 75% seen once. The sequenced sample consisted of PBMCs. These receptors were collected from a woman in her fifties or sixties in good health and CMV-seronegative.

J is TRBJ1-1 and V is TRBV28; a weak D match, TRBD1 (6 bases). Germline V lookup: CDR1 MDHEN, CDR2 SYDVKM. V was cut by 2 bases and J by 5 bases, with 12 bases left in between. The CDR3 is 14 amino acids. The CDR3 nucleotides are TGTGCCAGCAGTTTAGGTTTGCAGGGGACTGAAGCTTTCTTT. It yields the protein CASSLGLQGTEAFF.

This sequence joins TRBV27 and TRBJ1-6; D ambiguous. This CDR3 is 14 amino acids long. CDR1 and CDR2 from the germline V gene are MNHEY and SMNVEV (reference sequence). Trimming cost V 7 bases and J 3 bases, with 10 bases left between them. CDR3 DNA sequence: TGTGCCAGCACTTCCGGGGACTATAATTCACCCCTCCACTTT. Translation: CASTSGDYNSPLHF.

The chain joins TRBV5-1 to TRBJ2-3, with 9 bases fitting TRBD2. This CDR3 comprises 16 residues. The germline V gene encodes CDR1 SGHRS and CDR2 YFSETQ. The V segment lost 1 base and the J segment 2 bases; nucleotides outside the gene matches: 5. The CDR3 DNA reads TGCGCCAGCAGCTTGAACAGCGGGAGGCTCACAGATACGCAGTATTTT. Protein sequence: CASSLNSGRLTDTQYF.

The chain couples TRBV19 to TRBJ2-1, with a possible D match to TRBD2 (5 bases). The germline gives CDR1 LNHDA, CDR2 SQIVND (reference sequence). The CDR3 has 15 residues. V lost 5 bases and J 4 bases, leaving 15 bases between the germline ends. CDR3 region: CASSRLFGEYNEQFF. The CDR3 DNA is TGTGCCAGTAGTCGACTTTTTGGGGAGTACAATGAGCAGTTCTTC.

V and J are TRBV7-2 and TRBJ1-1, with TRBD1 as a possible D gene (6 bases). The CDR3 totals 13 residues. Germline V gene data show CDR1 as SGHTA and CDR2 as FQGNSA. The V gene lost 4 bases and the J gene lost 11 bases, with 17 bases spanning the gap. The CDR3 nucleotides are TGTGCCAGCAGCTCTCACGCACAGGGAGAGGCTTTCTTT. It is translated as CASSSHAQGEAFF. Combining the CDR3 with reference TRBV7-2 and TRBJ1-1 gives the whole variable domain GAGVSQSPSNKVTEKGKDVELRCDPISGHTALYWYRQSLGQGLEFLIYFQGNSAPDKSGLPSDRFSAERTGGSVSTLTIQRTQQEDSAVYLCASSSHAQGEAFFGQGTRLTVV.

The chain combines TRBV19 with TRBJ2-5; the D gene is possibly TRBD2 (6 bases). Per the germline V gene, CDR1 is LNHDA and CDR2 is SQIVND (reference sequence). Trimming left V 3 bases short and J 2 bases short, with 13 bases between. This CDR3 region has 15 residues. CDR3 residues: CASSMRRDSQETQYF. The CDR3 region has the DNA TGTGCCAGTAGTATGAGGCGGGATTCACAAGAGACCCAGTACTTC.

The chain carries TRBV6-1 and TRBJ2-5; 8 positions match TRBD2. The germline V gene encodes CDR1 MNHNS and CDR2 SASEGT. The CDR3 covers 15 residues. The V gene end was trimmed by 4 bases and the J gene end by 5 bases; junction bases not matched to a gene: 9. The CDR3: CASSGSAGVLETQYF. The CDR3 region has the DNA TGTGCCAGCAGTGGGTCAGCGGGAGTACTGGAGACCCAGTACTTC.

Worth noting for this clone: The sample has other DNA sequences that encode this CDR3 too. V and J are TRBV9 and TRBJ1-5; 9 bases map to TRBD1. Germline values: CDR1 SGDLS, CDR2 YYNGEE. The CDR3 consists of 14 residues. Trimming cost V 5 bases and J 0 bases; bases outside gene matches: 0. The CDR3 DNA follows: TGTGCCAGCAGGACAGGGGGTAGCAATCAGCCCCAGCATTTT. Translation gives CASRTGGSNQPQHF.

The rearrangement links TRBV7-2 to TRBJ2-1; a weak D match, TRBD2 (5 bases). In germline, CDR1 is SGHTA, CDR2 FQGNSA. This CDR3 contains 14 residues. Trimming removed 6 bases from V and 0 bases from J, with 9 bases in between. The CDR3 here is CASRGSSSYNEQFF. The CDR3 DNA sequence: TGTGCCAGCAGGGGGAGTAGCTCCTACAATGAGCAGTTCTTC.

As to this clone: The junction departs from germline at one end; a sequencing error may be responsible. The genes are TRBV7-9 and TRBJ1-4; 7 bases are a match to TRBD1. Germline loops: CDR1 SEHNR, CDR2 FQNEAQ (reference sequence). This CDR3 region has 15 residues. CDR3 bases: TGTTCCAGCAGCCGTAGACAGGGATCGGGTGAAAAACTGTTTTTT. Protein product: CSSSRRQGSGEKLFF.